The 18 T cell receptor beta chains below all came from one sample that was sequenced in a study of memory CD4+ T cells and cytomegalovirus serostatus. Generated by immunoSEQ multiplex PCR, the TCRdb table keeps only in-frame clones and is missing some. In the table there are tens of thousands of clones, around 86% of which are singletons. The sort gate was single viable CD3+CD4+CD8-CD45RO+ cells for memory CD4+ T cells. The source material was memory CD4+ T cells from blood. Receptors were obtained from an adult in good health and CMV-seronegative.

The CDR3 sequence: CASSVPKANYGYTF. The DNA of the CDR3 is TGTGCCAGCAGCGTACCGAAAGCTAACTATGGCTACACCTTC. The V gene is TRBV5-6, the J gene TRBJ1-2; D gene ambiguous. Per the germline V gene, CDR1 is SGHDT and CDR2 is YYEEEE. V was trimmed by 4 bases and J by 0 bases, leaving 10 bases between them. This CDR3 spans 14 amino acids.

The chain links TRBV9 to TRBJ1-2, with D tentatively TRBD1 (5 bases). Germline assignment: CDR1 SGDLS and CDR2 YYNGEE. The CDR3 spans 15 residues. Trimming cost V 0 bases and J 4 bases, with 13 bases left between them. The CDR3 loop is CASSVGGPRGYGYTF. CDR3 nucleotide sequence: TGTGCCAGCAGCGTAGGGGGCCCCCGGGGCTATGGCTACACCTTC.

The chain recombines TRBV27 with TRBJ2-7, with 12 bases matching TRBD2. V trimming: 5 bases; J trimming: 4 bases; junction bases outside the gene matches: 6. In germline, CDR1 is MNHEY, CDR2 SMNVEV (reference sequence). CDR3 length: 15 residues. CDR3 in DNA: TGTGCCAGCAGTGGAACTAGCGGGAGGTCGTACGAGCAGTACTTC. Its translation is CASSGTSGRSYEQYF.

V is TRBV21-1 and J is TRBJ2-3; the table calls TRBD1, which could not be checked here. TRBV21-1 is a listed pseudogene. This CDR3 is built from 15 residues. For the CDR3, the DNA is TGTGCCAGCAGACCCCGCTACAGTCATGCAAGATACGCAGTATTT. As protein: CASRPRYSHARYAVF.

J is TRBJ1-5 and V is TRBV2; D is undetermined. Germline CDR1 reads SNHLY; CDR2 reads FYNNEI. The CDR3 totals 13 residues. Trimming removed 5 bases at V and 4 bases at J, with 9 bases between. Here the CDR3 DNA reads TGTGCCAGCAGTAAAGGGCCGAATCAGCCCCAGCATTTT. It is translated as CASSKGPNQPQHF.

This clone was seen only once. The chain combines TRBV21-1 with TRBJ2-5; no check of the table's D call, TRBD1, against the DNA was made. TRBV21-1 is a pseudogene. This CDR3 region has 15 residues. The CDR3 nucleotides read TGTGCCAGCAGCGCCGGGACAGGGGGCGAAGAGACCCAGTACTTC. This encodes CASSAGTGGEETQYF.

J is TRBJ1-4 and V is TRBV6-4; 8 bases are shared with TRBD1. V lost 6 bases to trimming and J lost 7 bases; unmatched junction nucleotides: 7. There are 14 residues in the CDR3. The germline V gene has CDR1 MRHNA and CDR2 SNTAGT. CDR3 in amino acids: CASRDRVGSEKLFF. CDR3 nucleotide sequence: TGTGCCAGCAGGGACAGGGTCGGGAGTGAAAAACTGTTTTTT.

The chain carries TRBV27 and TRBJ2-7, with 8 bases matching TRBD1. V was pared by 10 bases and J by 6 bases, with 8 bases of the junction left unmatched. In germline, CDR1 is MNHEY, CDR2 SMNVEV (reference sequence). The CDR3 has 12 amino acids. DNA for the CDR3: TGTGCCACCCGGACAGGGACTGGCGAGCAGTACTTC. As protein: CATRTGTGEQYF.

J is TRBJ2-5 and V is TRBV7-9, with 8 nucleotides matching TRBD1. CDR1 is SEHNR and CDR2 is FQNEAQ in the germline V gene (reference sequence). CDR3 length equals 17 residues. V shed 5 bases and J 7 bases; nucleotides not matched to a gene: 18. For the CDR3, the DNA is TGTGCCAGCAGCCAGAGGGTAGGGCAGGGGGCGAGCGGGACCCAGTACTTC. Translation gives CASSQRVGQGASGTQYF.

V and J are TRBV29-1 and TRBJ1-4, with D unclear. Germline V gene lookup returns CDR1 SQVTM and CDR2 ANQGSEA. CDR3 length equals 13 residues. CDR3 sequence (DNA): TGCAGTGCCCAGAAGGGAACTAATGAAAAACTGTTTTTT. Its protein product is CSAQKGTNEKLFF. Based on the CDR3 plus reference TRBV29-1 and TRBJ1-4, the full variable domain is SAVISQKPSRDICQRGTSLTIQCQVDSQVTMMFWYRQQPGQSLTLIATANQGSEATYESGFVIDKFPISRPNLTFSTLTVSNMSPEDSSIYLCSAQKGTNEKLFFGSGTQLSVL.

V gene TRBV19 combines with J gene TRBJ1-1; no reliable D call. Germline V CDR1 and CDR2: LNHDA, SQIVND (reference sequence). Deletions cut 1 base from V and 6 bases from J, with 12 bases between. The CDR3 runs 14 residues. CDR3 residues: CASSIGSPVSEAFF. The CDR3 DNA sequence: TGTGCCAGTAGTATAGGATCACCAGTTTCTGAAGCTTTCTTT.

In nucleotides, the CDR3 is TGTGCCAGCAGCCTAGGGACTAGCGGGGGGAGGGAGCAGTTCTTC. It translates to CASSLGTSGGREQFF. The V and J genes are TRBV5-4 and TRBJ2-1; 15 bases agree with TRBD2. V gave up 4 bases and J gave up 10 bases; unmatched junction bases: 6. The CDR3 length is 15 residues. The germline V gene has CDR1 SGHNT and CDR2 YYREEE (reference sequence).

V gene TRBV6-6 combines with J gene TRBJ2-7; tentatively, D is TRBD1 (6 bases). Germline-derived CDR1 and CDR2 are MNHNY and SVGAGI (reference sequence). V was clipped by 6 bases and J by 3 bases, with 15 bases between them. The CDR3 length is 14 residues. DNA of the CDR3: TGTGCCAGCAGCCTGACAACAGGGTACTACGAGCAGTACTTC. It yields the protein CASSLTTGYYEQYF.

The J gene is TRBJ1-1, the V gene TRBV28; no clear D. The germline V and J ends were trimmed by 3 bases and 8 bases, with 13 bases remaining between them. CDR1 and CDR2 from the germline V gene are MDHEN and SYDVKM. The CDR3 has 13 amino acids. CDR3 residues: CASSLGWEGEAFF. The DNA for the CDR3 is TGTGCCAGCAGTTTGGGTTGGGAGGGCGAAGCTTTCTTT.

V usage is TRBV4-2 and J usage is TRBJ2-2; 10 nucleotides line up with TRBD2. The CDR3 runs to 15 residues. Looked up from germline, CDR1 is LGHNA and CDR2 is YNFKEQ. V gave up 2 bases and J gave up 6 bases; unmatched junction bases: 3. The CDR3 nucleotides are TGTGCCAGCAGCCAATCAGCGGGAGGGCCCGGGGAGCTGTTTTTT. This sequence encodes CASSQSAGGPGELFF.

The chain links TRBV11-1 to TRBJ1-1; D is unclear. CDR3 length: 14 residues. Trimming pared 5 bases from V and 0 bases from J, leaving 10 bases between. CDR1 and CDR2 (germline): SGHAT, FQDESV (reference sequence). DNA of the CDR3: TGTGCCAGCAGCAAGACGGACTTGAACACTGAAGCTTTCTTT. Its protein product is CASSKTDLNTEAFF.

CDR3: CASTDGGRGLTGELFF. The CDR3 DNA reads as TGTGCCAGCACCGACGGCGGCAGGGGGCTCACCGGGGAGCTGTTTTTT. The chain combines TRBV28 with TRBJ2-2, with 8 bases fitting TRBD1. The CDR3 covers 16 residues. Unmatched junction bases numbered 11, after V lost 7 bases and J lost 4 bases. The germline V gene encodes CDR1 MDHEN and CDR2 SYDVKM.

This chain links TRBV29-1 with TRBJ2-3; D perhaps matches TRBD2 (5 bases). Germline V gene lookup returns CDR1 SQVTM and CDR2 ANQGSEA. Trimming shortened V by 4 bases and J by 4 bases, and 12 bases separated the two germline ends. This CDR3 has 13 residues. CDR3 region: CSVGTFLSDTQYF. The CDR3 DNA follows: TGCAGCGTTGGGACTTTTCTCTCAGATACGCAGTATTTT.